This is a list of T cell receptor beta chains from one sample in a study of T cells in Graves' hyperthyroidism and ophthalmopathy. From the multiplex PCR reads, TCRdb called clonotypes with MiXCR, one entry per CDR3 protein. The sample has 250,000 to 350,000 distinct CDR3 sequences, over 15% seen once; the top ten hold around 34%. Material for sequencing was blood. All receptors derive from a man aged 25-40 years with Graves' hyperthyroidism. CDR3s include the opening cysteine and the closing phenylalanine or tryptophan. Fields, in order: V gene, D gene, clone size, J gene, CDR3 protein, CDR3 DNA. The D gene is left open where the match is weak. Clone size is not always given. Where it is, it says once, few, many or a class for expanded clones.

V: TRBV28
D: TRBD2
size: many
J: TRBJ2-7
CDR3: CASSVDRRTSGSSYEQYF
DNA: TGTGCCAGCAGTGTGGACAGACGGACTAGCGGTTCCTCCTACGAGCAGTACTTC

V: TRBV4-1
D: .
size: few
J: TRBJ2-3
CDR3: CASSQAPWPYGNTQYF
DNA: TGCGCCAGCAGCCAGGCCCCTTGGCCCTACGGGAATACGCAGTATTTT

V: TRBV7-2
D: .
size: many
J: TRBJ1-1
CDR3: CASSPRVGTEAFF
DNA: TGTGCCAGCAGCCCAAGGGTGGGCACTGAAGCTTTCTTT

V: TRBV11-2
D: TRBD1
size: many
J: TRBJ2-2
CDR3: CASSPIRGTGELFF
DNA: TGTGCCAGCAGTCCCATCAGGGGGACCGGGGAGCTGTTTTTT

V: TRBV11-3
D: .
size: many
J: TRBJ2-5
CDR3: CASSFGERETQYF
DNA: TGTGCCAGCAGCTTTGGAGAGAGGGAGACCCAGTACTTC

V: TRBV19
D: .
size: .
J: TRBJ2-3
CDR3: CASSRREGDTQYF
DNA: TGTGCCAGTAGTAGGCGGGAAGGGGATACGCAGTATTTT

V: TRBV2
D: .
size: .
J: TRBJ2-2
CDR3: CASSGGAGPSLFF
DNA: TGTGCCAGCAGTGGCGGGGCAGGGCCCTCGTTGTTTTTT

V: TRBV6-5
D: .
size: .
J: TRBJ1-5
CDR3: CASSLGGDSQPQHF
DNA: TGTGCCAGCAGTTTAGGGGGGGATAGCCAGCCCCAGCATTTT

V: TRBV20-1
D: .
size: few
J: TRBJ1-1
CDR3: CSASKHREDTEAFF
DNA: TGCAGTGCATCCAAGCACCGCGAGGATACTGAAGCTTTCTTT

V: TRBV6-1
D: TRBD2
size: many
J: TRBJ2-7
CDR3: CATVAGDEQYF
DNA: TGTGCCACGGTAGCGGGAGATGAGCAGTACTTC

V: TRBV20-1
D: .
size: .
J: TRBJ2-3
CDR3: CSAGAGPDTQYF
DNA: TGCAGTGCGGGTGCGGGACCAGATACGCAGTATTTT

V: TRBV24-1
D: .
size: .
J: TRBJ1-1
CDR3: CATSDSLATEAFF
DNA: TGTGCCACCAGTGATTCGCTTGCCACTGAAGCTTTCTTT

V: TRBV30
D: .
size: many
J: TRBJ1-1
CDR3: CAWNPGGMTEAFF
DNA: TGTGCCTGGAATCCCGGGGGAATGACTGAAGCTTTCTTT

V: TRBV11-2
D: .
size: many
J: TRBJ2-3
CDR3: CASSLEAGTSTDTQYF
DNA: TGTGCCAGCAGCTTAGAGGCAGGCACTAGCACAGATACGCAGTATTTT

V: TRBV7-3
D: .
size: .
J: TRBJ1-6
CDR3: CASSFASSYNSPLHF
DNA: TGTGCCAGCAGCTTTGCGAGCTCCTATAATTCACCCCTCCACTTT

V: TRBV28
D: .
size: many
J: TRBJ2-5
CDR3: CASSFLSGPKETQYF
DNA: TGTGCCAGCAGTTTCCTCAGTGGCCCAAAAGAGACCCAGTACTTC

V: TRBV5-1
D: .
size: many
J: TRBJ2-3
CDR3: CASSRNGLNRRSLADTQYF
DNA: TGCGCCAGCAGCCGAAATGGACTAAATCGACGGTCTCTGGCAGATACGCAGTATTTT

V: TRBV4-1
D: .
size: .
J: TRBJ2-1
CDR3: CASSQDPFGGTEQFF
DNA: TGCGCCAGCAGCCAAGATCCCTTCGGGGGAACCGAGCAGTTCTTC

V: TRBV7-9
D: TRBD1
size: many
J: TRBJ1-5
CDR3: CASSLGGQSNQPQHF
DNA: TGTGCCAGCAGCTTAGGGGGACAGAGCAATCAGCCCCAGCATTTT

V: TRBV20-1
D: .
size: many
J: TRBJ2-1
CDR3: CSAREAVKMILNNEQFF
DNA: TGCAGTGCTAGAGAGGCAGTGAAGATGATCTTGAACAATGAGCAGTTCTTC

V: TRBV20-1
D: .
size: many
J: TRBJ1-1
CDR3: CSAGYLGTEAFF
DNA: TGCAGTGCTGGCTATTTAGGGACTGAAGCTTTCTTT

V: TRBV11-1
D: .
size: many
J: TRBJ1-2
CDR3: CASSSFPYGYTF
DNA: TGTGCCAGCAGCTCTTTCCCCTATGGCTACACCTTC

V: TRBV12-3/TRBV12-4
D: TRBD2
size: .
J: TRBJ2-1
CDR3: CASSPPRGRAGYNEQFF
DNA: TGTGCCAGCAGTCCTCCCCGCGGGAGGGCGGGCTACAATGAGCAGTTCTTC

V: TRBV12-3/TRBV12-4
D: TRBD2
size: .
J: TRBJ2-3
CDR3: CASSPTSRSTDTQYF
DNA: TGTGCCAGCAGCCCGACTAGCAGGTCCACAGATACGCAGTATTTT

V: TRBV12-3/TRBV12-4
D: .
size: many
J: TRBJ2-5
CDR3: CASSLAPRRETQYF
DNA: TGTGCCAGCAGTTTAGCCCCCCGGAGGGAGACCCAGTACTTC

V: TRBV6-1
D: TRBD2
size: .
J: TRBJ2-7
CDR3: CASSEGLAGYEQYF
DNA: TGTGCCAGCAGTGAGGGACTAGCGGGGTACGAGCAGTACTTC

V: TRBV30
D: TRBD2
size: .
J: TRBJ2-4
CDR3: CAWSFRSGSRNIQYF
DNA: TGTGCCTGGAGTTTTCGTAGCGGGAGTAGGAACATTCAGTACTTC

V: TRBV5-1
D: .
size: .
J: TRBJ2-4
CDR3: CASSDLGYF
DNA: TGCGCCAGCAGCGACCTAGGGTACTTC

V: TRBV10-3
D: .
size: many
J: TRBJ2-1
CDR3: CAISEQAGIGNEQFF
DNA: TGTGCCATCAGTGAACAAGCGGGCATTGGGAATGAGCAGTTCTTC

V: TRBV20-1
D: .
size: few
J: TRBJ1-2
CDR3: CSARWGWDGYTF
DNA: TGCAGTGCTAGATGGGGGTGGGATGGCTACACCTTC

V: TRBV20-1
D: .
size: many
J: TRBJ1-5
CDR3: CSAQDSYSNQPQHF
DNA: TGCAGTGCCCAGGACAGTTATAGCAATCAGCCCCAGCATTTT

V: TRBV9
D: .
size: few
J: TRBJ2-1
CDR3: CASSAGAGKTYNEQFF
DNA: TGTGCCAGCAGCGCTGGCGCGGGGAAAACCTACAATGAGCAGTTCTTC

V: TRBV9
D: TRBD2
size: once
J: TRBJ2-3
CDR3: CASSASLLAGAGDTQYF
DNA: TGTGCCAGCAGCGCCTCACTACTAGCGGGAGCGGGAGATACGCAGTATTTT

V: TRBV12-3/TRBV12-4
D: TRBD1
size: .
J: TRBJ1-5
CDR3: CASSPAQGVHQPQHF
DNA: TGTGCCAGCAGTCCAGCACAGGGGGTCCATCAGCCCCAGCATTTT

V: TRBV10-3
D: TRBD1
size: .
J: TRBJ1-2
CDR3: CATTGTGGLGYGYTF
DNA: TGTGCCACAACCGGGACAGGGGGATTAGGCTATGGCTACACCTTC

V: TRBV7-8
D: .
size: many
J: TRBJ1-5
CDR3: CASSSIGLYQPQHF
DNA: TGTGCCAGCAGCTCCATAGGGTTATATCAGCCCCAGCATTTT

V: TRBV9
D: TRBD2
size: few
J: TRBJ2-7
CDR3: CASSPSGGGPSYEQYF
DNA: TGTGCCAGCAGCCCATCCGGGGGGGGGCCCTCCTACGAGCAGTACTTC

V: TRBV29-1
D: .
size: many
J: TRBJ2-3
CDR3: CSVELLTRTDTQYF
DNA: TGCAGCGTTGAACTCCTAACCCGGACAGATACGCAGTATTTT

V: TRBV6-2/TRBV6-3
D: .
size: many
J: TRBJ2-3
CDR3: CASSYSTQSLTDTQYF
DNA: TGTGCCAGCAGTTACTCGACCCAATCTCTTACAGATACGCAGTATTTT

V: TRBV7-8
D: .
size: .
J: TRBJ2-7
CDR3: CASSPFGAGTSYEQYF
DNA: TGTGCCAGCAGCCCCTTCGGAGCGGGTACCTCCTACGAGCAGTACTTC

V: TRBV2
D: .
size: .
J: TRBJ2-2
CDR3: CASSEARLAGELFF
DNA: TGTGCCAGCAGTGAAGCGCGGCTAGCCGGGGAGCTGTTTTTT

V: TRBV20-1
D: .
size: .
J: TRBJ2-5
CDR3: CSARGLYSEDSQDGETQYF
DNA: TGCAGTGCTAGAGGTCTGTATTCGGAGGACAGCCAGGATGGGGAGACCCAGTACTTC

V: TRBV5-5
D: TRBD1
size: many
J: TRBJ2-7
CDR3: CASSLGQALHPYEQYF
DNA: TGTGCCAGCAGCTTAGGACAGGCTCTACACCCCTACGAGCAGTACTTC

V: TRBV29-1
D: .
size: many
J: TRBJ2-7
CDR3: CSVVMSSYEQYF
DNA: TGCAGCGTTGTCATGAGTTCCTACGAGCAGTACTTC

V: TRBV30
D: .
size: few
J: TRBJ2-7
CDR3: CAGRDLGEQYF
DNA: TGTGCCGGTAGGGACCTAGGCGAGCAGTACTTC